This T cell receptor beta chain was recorded in a study of cytomegalovirus exposure and HLA in healthy donors. Study background: Researchers previously reported finding fewer than 140 million unique TCR beta sequences from around 200 million T cells.

The PCR made use of 60 Vbeta and 13 Jbeta primers. Measured with immunoSEQ multiplex PCR; TCRdb has only the in-frame clones, and not every one. The data show some 190,000 clones, approximately 77% seen once. There were likely unrecorded immune exposures, though donors were nominally healthy when sampled. Study results and caveats: TCR beta sequences reportedly predicted most subjects' HLA-A and HLA-B alleles accurately. For TCR beta chains, V- and J-gene trimming was later linked to a missense DCLRE1C variant.

This clone has a handful of counts. Its specificity is unknown. One junction end disagrees with the germline gene, perhaps due to a read error. Per the germline V gene, CDR1 is PRHDT and CDR2 is FYEKMQ (reference sequence). This CDR3 spans 15 amino acids. Source material: PBMCs. The rearrangement joins TRBV13 to TRBJ1-5; D is undetermined. This sequence originates from a man aged 40-55 years in good health and CMV-seropositive. CDR3 residues: CASSLGRYGGQPQHF. As DNA, the CDR3 is TGTGCCAGCAGCCTAGGCCGTTACGGCGGTCAGCCCCAGCATTTT. Drawing the rest from reference TRBV13 and TRBJ1-5, the complete variable domain is AAGVIQSPRHLIKEKRETATLKCYPIPRHDTVYWYQQGPGQDPQFLISFYEKMQSDKGSIPDRFSAQQFSDYHSELNMSSLELGDSALYFCASSLGRYGGQPQHFGDGTRLSIL.